This T cell receptor (beta chain) was observed in a study of shared clonotypes between healthy human individuals. Profiled with immunoSEQ multiplex PCR; TCRdb holds only in-frame clones, not every one. The data hold more than 500,000 clones, with approximately 95% observed a single time. Trimming stripped 1 base from V and 6 bases from J, with 13 bases between. Germline V gene lookup returns CDR1 SGHVS and CDR2 FNYEAQ. The CDR3 runs to 15 residues. Whole-study results and caveats: Among non-shared clonotypes, generation probabilities were lower than among those shared by all four donors.

CD8 cells classed as naive were CD45RO-negative and positively selected for CCR7, excluding terminally differentiated effector memory CD45RA+ cells. About this clone: Its antigen is still unknown.

J is TRBJ2-1 and V is TRBV7-6, with no clear D. The receptor's source is a woman aged 25 to 39 in good health. The specimen was naive CD8+ T cells sorted from blood. CDR3 bases: TGTGCCAGCAGCTTAGTAGGTTCTAGGGTCAATGAGCAGTTCTTC. Amino acid sequence: CASSLVGSRVNEQFF.